This T cell receptor (beta chain) is drawn from a study of shared clonotypes between healthy human individuals. Only Caucasian adults living in Nashville, Tennessee served as donors. V shed 3 bases and J shed 4 bases, with 7 bases lying between them. There are 13 residues in the CDR3. Germline V gives CDR1 SSHAT, CDR2 FNYEAQ (reference sequence). Using immunoSEQ multiplex PCR, the repertoire was profiled, and TCRdb retains in-frame clones only, with some absent. The data contain 2 million to 3 million clones, approximately 93% of them singletons. The sample taken for sequencing was naive CD4+ T cells from PBMCs. The subset here: CD45RA+ positively selected. This TCR came from a man between 18 and 29 years old in good health. Some clones in this sample may be carry-over from other donors' samples. The chain employs TRBV7-7 and TRBJ2-1, with D hard to call. CDR3 DNA sequence: TGTGCCAGCAGCTTGAACTTGTACAATGAGCAGTTCTTC. Its translation is CASSLNLYNEQFF.